This TCR beta chain was retrieved from a study of chemoradiotherapy in HPV16-positive cancers. The table came from immunoSEQ multiplex PCR; TCRdb's copy has only in-frame clones and leaves some out. The sample shows tens of thousands of clones, around 90% of them seen only once. Germline V gene lookup returns CDR1 SGHRS and CDR2 YFSETQ. Trimming cost V 2 bases and J 5 bases, with 14 bases left between them. The CDR3 has 15 residues. Samples were taken several times over chemoradiotherapy. Regarding this clone: Its antigen is not known.

The study, taken as a whole, reports: Functional assays defining HPV-specific T cells used only two HPV16-positive patients. In HPV16-positive patients, HPV-responsive T-cell expansion tracked better recurrence-free survival. Candidate HPV-specific clones and E7-related TCR motifs grew in tumor during treatment.

The source material was blood, sampled from a patient who underwent chemoradiotherapy. This rearrangement joins TRBV5-1 to TRBJ2-1; no reliable D call. This TCR derives from a human donor with HPV-associated anogenital cancer. The CDR3 here is CASSLAPLGNNEQFF. In nucleotides, the CDR3 is TGCGCCAGCAGCTTAGCACCCCTGGGCAACAATGAGCAGTTCTTC.